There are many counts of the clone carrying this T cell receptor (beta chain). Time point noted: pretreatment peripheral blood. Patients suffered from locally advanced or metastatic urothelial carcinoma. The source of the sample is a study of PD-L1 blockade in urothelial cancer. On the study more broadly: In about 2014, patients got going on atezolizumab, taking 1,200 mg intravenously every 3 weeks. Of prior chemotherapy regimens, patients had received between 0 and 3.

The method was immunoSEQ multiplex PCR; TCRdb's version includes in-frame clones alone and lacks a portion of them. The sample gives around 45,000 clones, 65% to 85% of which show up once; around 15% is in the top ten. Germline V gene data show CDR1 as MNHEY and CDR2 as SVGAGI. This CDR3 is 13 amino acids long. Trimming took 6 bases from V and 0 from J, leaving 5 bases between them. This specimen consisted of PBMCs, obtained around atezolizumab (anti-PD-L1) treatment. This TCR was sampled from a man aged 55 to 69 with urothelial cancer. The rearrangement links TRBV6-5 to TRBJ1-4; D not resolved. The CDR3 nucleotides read TGTGCCAGCAGATATTCAACTAATGAAAAACTGTTTTTT. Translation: CASRYSTNEKLFF.